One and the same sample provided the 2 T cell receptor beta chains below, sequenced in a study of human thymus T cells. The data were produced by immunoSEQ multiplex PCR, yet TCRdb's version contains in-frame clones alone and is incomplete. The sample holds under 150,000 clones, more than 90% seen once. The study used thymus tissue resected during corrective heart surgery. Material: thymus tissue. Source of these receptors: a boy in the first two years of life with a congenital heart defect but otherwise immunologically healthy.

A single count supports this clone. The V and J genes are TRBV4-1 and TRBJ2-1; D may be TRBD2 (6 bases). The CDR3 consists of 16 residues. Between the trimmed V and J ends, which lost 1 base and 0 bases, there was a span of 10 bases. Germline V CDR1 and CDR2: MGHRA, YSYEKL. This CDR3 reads CASSQGWRGSYNEQFF. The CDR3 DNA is TGCGCCAGCAGCCAAGGGTGGCGGGGCTCCTACAATGAGCAGTTCTTC.

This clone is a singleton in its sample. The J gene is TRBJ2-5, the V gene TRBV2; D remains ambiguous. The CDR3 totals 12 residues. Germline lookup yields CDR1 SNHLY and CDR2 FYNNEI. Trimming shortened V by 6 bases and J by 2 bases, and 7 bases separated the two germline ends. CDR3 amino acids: CASRDNQETQYF. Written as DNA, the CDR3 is TGTGCCAGCAGGGATAATCAAGAGACCCAGTACTTC.